This T cell receptor beta chain is from a study of PD-1 blockade in classical Hodgkin lymphoma. This clone came up a few times. Its specificity is not known. J was trimmed by 3 bases and V by 3 bases; bases with no gene match: 7. Germline CDR1 is MGHRA and CDR2 is YSYEKL. CDR3 length: 15 amino acids. General study findings and limits: Newly diagnosed patients were reported to exhibit reduced baseline TCR diversity relative to healthy donors.

Every single patient, without exception, relapsed after autologous stem cell transplantation, and brentuximab vedotin exposure varied. Sequencing was performed with immunoSEQ multiplex PCR; in TCRdb, only in-frame clones are kept and a portion is missing. The repertoire holds approximately 84,000 clones, with around 86% as singletons. The source of this sequence is a human donor with classical Hodgkin lymphoma. The gene calls are TRBV4-1 and TRBJ2-7; 8 bases line up with TRBD2. The sequencing used peripheral blood mononuclear cells (PBMCs), collected at baseline. CDR3 DNA: TGCGCCAGCAGCCAGGAAAGCGGGAGAATCTACGAGCAGTACTTC. Amino acids: CASSQESGRIYEQYF.